Listed below are T cell receptor beta chains from one sample, sequenced in a study of T cell repertoires in cytomegalovirus infection. Their recognized antigens are unknown. TCRdb re-called the reads with MiXCR, one entry per CDR3 protein. The table records hundreds of thousands of distinct CDR3 sequences, approximately 33% of them present only once. The sample consisted of cultured PBMCs, taken from culture after CMV antigen stimulation. These receptor sequences come from a human donor in good health (CMV status not recorded). Some clones in this sample may be carry-over from other donors' samples. Both conserved end residues are part of each CDR3. D genes are given only for firm matches. Clone sizes are given selectively: once, few, many, or a class where the clone is expanded.

clone size: few; V gene: TRBV6-6; D gene: TRBD1; J gene: TRBJ1-4; CDR3 DNA: TGTGCCAGCCGCAGGGACAGGATCGAAAAACTGTTTTTT; CDR3 protein: CASRRDRIEKLFF
clone size: NA; V gene: TRBV28; D gene: NA; J gene: TRBJ2-5; CDR3 DNA: TGTGCCAGCAGTTCTAACCGGGACGGCCAAGAGACCCAGTACTTC; CDR3 protein: CASSSNRDGQETQYF
clone size: many; V gene: TRBV7-2; D gene: NA; J gene: TRBJ2-5; CDR3 DNA: TGTGCCAGCAGCCTCCGTCCTGGGGAGACCCAGTACTTC; CDR3 protein: CASSLRPGETQYF
clone size: NA; V gene: TRBV7-6; D gene: NA; J gene: TRBJ1-2; CDR3 DNA: TGTGCCAGCAGCTTAGTACAGGGTTCAGATGGCTACACCTTC; CDR3 protein: CASSLVQGSDGYTF
clone size: few; V gene: TRBV27; D gene: TRBD1; J gene: TRBJ1-2; CDR3 DNA: TGTGCCACGGGACAGAACTATGGCTACACCTTC; CDR3 protein: CATGQNYGYTF
clone size: NA; V gene: TRBV23-1; D gene: TRBD1; J gene: TRBJ2-7; CDR3 DNA: TGCGCCAGCAGTCAACCTGGACAGGGGCTAGGGGAGCAGTACTTC; CDR3 protein: CASSQPGQGLGEQYF
clone size: NA; V gene: TRBV5-1; D gene: NA; J gene: TRBJ1-2; CDR3 DNA: TGCGCCAGCAGCTTAATGCAGGACCCCTATGGCTACACCTTC; CDR3 protein: CASSLMQDPYGYTF
clone size: NA; V gene: TRBV4-3; D gene: NA; J gene: TRBJ2-3; CDR3 DNA: TGCGCCAGCAGCCGACGTTTGGGGGGCTCGAAAACGAATACGCAGTATTTT; CDR3 protein: CASSRRLGGSKTNTQYF
clone size: NA; V gene: TRBV7-8; D gene: NA; J gene: TRBJ2-5; CDR3 DNA: TGTGCCAGCAGCTCTAGCGCCTGGGAGACCCAGTACTTC; CDR3 protein: CASSSSAWETQYF
clone size: few; V gene: TRBV10-2; D gene: NA; J gene: TRBJ1-1; CDR3 DNA: TGCGCCAGCACGCAGTCTATGTACACTGAAGCTTTCTTT; CDR3 protein: CASTQSMYTEAFF
clone size: NA; V gene: TRBV28; D gene: TRBD1; J gene: TRBJ1-1; CDR3 DNA: TGTGCCAGCAGTTTAACAGGGGGTTGGGCTGAAGCTTTCTTT; CDR3 protein: CASSLTGGWAEAFF
clone size: few; V gene: TRBV12-3/TRBV12-4; D gene: NA; J gene: TRBJ1-5; CDR3 DNA: TGTGCCAGCAGTCCACCTTCCCTCGGCAATCAGCCCCAGCATTTT; CDR3 protein: CASSPPSLGNQPQHF
clone size: NA; V gene: TRBV4-1; D gene: TRBD1; J gene: TRBJ1-1; CDR3 DNA: TGCGCCAGCAGTCGGGACAGCATTATGAACACTGAAGCTTTCTTT; CDR3 protein: CASSRDSIMNTEAFF
clone size: few; V gene: TRBV27; D gene: NA; J gene: TRBJ2-5; CDR3 DNA: TGTGCCAGCAGTGCCGGGACTGAGACGGGGACCCAGTACTTC; CDR3 protein: CASSAGTETGTQYF
clone size: once; V gene: TRBV29-1; D gene: TRBD2; J gene: TRBJ2-1; CDR3 DNA: TGCAGCGTTGAGAGGGCTAGCGGGGGGGCGGATGAGCAGTTCTTC; CDR3 protein: CSVERASGGADEQFF
clone size: many; V gene: TRBV7-8; D gene: TRBD2; J gene: TRBJ2-7; CDR3 DNA: TGTGCCAGCAGCTCAGGGAGGGGCGAGCAGTACTTC; CDR3 protein: CASSSGRGEQYF
clone size: NA; V gene: TRBV15; D gene: TRBD2; J gene: TRBJ2-1; CDR3 DNA: TGTGCCACCACTAAGGGCGGGAGGTCTTACAATGAGCAGTTCTTC; CDR3 protein: CATTKGGRSYNEQFF
clone size: few; V gene: TRBV5-4; D gene: NA; J gene: TRBJ1-6; CDR3 DNA: TGTGCCAGCAGCCGCGTCGGGGAAAGTTCACCCCTCCACTTT; CDR3 protein: CASSRVGESSPLHF
clone size: few; V gene: TRBV7-8; D gene: TRBD1; J gene: TRBJ2-5; CDR3 DNA: TGTGCCAGCAGCTTAGAAGGACAGGGGAGGGAGACCCAGTACTTC; CDR3 protein: CASSLEGQGRETQYF
clone size: NA; V gene: TRBV18; D gene: NA; J gene: TRBJ1-2; CDR3 DNA: TGTGCCAGCTCACCACTCCCTGAGGGCTACACCTTC; CDR3 protein: CASSPLPEGYTF
clone size: NA; V gene: TRBV3-1; D gene: NA; J gene: TRBJ2-3; CDR3 DNA: TGTGCCAGCAGCCGAGGCGTGGGGTCCGGCACAGATACGCAGTATTTT; CDR3 protein: CASSRGVGSGTDTQYF
clone size: few; V gene: TRBV6-5; D gene: TRBD1; J gene: TRBJ1-1; CDR3 DNA: TGTGCTGTGGGGACAGGGGGCGCGAAGAGGTGGAACACTGAAGCTTTCTTT; CDR3 protein: CAVGTGGAKRWNTEAFF
clone size: few; V gene: TRBV12-3/TRBV12-4; D gene: TRBD2; J gene: TRBJ2-3; CDR3 DNA: TGTGCCAGCAGTCCCCTAAGCGGGGGCGGGCAGTATTTT; CDR3 protein: CASSPLSGGGQYF
clone size: many; V gene: TRBV2; D gene: NA; J gene: TRBJ2-3; CDR3 DNA: TGTGCCAGCAGTGGGTCCACAGATACGCAGTATTTT; CDR3 protein: CASSGSTDTQYF
clone size: NA; V gene: TRBV2; D gene: NA; J gene: TRBJ2-3; CDR3 DNA: TGTGCCAGCACCCGACGGTCCGGCACAGATACGCAGTATTTT; CDR3 protein: CASTRRSGTDTQYF
clone size: NA; V gene: TRBV12-5; D gene: NA; J gene: TRBJ2-7; CDR3 DNA: TGTGCTAGTGGTTTGACCCTGGGGTCCGAGCAGTACTTC; CDR3 protein: CASGLTLGSEQYF
clone size: few; V gene: TRBV7-2; D gene: NA; J gene: TRBJ1-1; CDR3 DNA: TGTGCCAGCAGCCCAGATAACGACAGGACTGAAGCTTTCTTT; CDR3 protein: CASSPDNDRTEAFF
clone size: few; V gene: TRBV5-4; D gene: TRBD1; J gene: TRBJ2-1; CDR3 DNA: TGTGCCAGCAGCGTACAGGGGGCCTCCTACAATGAGCAGTTCTTC; CDR3 protein: CASSVQGASYNEQFF